Below are 11 T cell receptor beta chains sequenced from a single sample in a study of blood T cell repertoires in COVID-19. Data came from immunoSEQ multiplex PCR; TCRdb stores just in-frame clones and leaves some out. Of 6,000 to 7,000 clones listed, 86% are singletons. The specimen sequenced was peripheral blood. The receptors come from a human donor with active COVID-19. The donor label of this sample is uncertain.

In its sample, this clone was seen once. The chain joins TRBV24-1 to TRBJ1-1; 7 bases fit TRBD1. Per the germline V gene, CDR1 is KGHDR and CDR2 is SFDVKD. This CDR3 is built from 16 residues. The trim removed 3 bases at V and 2 bases at J, leaving 8 bases unmatched. CDR3 residues: CATSDIPGQLNTEAFF. CDR3 DNA: TGTGCCACCAGTGATATACCGGGACAGTTAAACACTGAAGCTTTCTTT.

The chain links TRBV2 to TRBJ2-5, with 12 bases that match TRBD1. V lost 5 bases and J lost 3; bases outside the gene matches: 10. Per the germline V gene, CDR1 is SNHLY and CDR2 is FYNNEI. This CDR3 is built from 17 residues. The DNA of the CDR3 is TGTGCCAGCAGTATCCCCCGGGACAGGGGGCCGGAAGAGACCCAGTACTTC. This encodes CASSIPRDRGPEETQYF.

The V and J genes are TRBV4-1 and TRBJ2-1, with TRBD2 identical over 7 bases. With 4 bases clipped from V and 0 bases from J, the junction kept 3 bases outside the gene matches. Germline V CDR1 and CDR2: MGHRA, YSYEKL. This CDR3 is 15 amino acids long. CDR3 protein: CASSPGGFSYNEQFF. CDR3 sequence (DNA): TGCGCCAGCAGCCCCGGGGGGTTCTCCTACAATGAGCAGTTCTTC.

The chain joins TRBV5-1 to TRBJ1-4; D is undetermined. Trimming stripped 0 bases from V and 3 bases from J, with 6 bases between. Germline V gene data show CDR1 as SGHRS and CDR2 as YFSETQ. CDR3 length equals 14 residues. In nucleotides, the CDR3 is TGCGCCAGCAGCTTGGGCGGATCTAATGAAAAACTGTTTTTT. It specifies CASSLGGSNEKLFF.

The chain links TRBV9 to TRBJ1-5; D gene unclear. Germline V gives CDR1 SGDLS, CDR2 YYNGEE. Trimming took 0 bases from V and 4 from J, leaving 11 bases between them. The CDR3 covers 15 residues. Here the CDR3 DNA reads TGTGCCAGCAGCGTAGGCGTGACAATGAATCAGCCCCAGCATTTT. Amino acid sequence: CASSVGVTMNQPQHF.

V is TRBV3-1 (or the pseudogene TRBV3-2) and J is TRBJ2-1; the D gene is possibly TRBD2 (5 bases). In germline, CDR1 is LGHDT, CDR2 YNNKEL (reference sequence). This CDR3 has 13 residues. V was clipped by 1 base and J by 15 bases, with 16 bases between them. As DNA, the CDR3 is TGTGCCAGCAGCCAAGTAGGTTTCATCCGGGGGTTCTTC. Amino acids: CASSQVGFIRGFF.

This clone was detected once. The chain has TRBV28 and TRBJ2-5; 7 nucleotides match TRBD2. This CDR3 is 11 amino acids long. The V gene end was trimmed by 2 bases and the J gene end by 9 bases; junction bases not matched to a gene: 0. Germline V gene sequence: CDR1 MDHEN, CDR2 SYDVKM. CDR3 loop: CASSLRGAQYF. The CDR3 region has the DNA TGTGCCAGCAGTTTACGGGGGGCCCAGTACTTC. The full variable domain, in which reference TRBV28 and TRBJ2-5 provide the parts outside the CDR3, is DVKVTQSSRYLVKRTGEKVFLECVQDMDHENMFWYRQDPGLGLRLIYFSYDVKMKEKGDIPEGYSVSREKKERFSLILESASTNQTSMYLCASSLRGAQYFGPGTRLLVL.

The chain couples TRBV7-9 to TRBJ2-7, with D perhaps matching TRBD1 (6 bases). Trimming took off 5 bases at V and 7 bases at J, with 21 bases between the two ends. The CDR3 contains 15 residues. Germline V gene lookup returns CDR1 SEHNR and CDR2 FQNEAQ (reference sequence). The CDR3: CASSERTGPTGEQYF. The CDR3 DNA sequence: TGTGCCAGCAGCGAGCGAACCGGGCCCACAGGGGAGCAGTACTTC.

The chain joins TRBV4-1 to TRBJ2-1; D unclear. The CDR3 sequence is 16 residues long. The germline CDR1 and CDR2 sequences are MGHRA and YSYEKL. With 0 bases removed from V and 8 bases from J, the gap between germline ends came to 17 bases. The CDR3 reads CASSQDRPSRVDEQFF. The DNA of the CDR3 is TGCGCCAGCAGCCAAGATCGGCCTAGTAGAGTCGATGAGCAGTTCTTC.

This chain joins TRBV6-5 and TRBJ2-3, with D maybe TRBD2 (6 bases). CDR3 size: 14 residues. The ends were cut back, 5 bases at V and 6 bases at J, with 15 bases in the middle. CDR1 MNHEY and CDR2 SVGAGI come from the germline V gene. CDR3 sequence reads: CASSPTRRSDTQYF. For the CDR3, the DNA is TGTGCCAGCAGTCCGACTAGAAGGTCGGATACGCAGTATTTT.

The V and J genes are TRBV2 and TRBJ2-3, with TRBD2 matching over 10 bases. This CDR3 spans 15 amino acids. From germline, CDR1 is SNHLY and CDR2 FYNNEI. V dropped 6 bases and J dropped 7; count of bases not matched to a gene: 10. Here the CDR3 reads CASRRTSGLDNTQYF. CDR3 nucleotides: TGTGCCAGCAGGAGGACTAGCGGTCTGGATAATACGCAGTATTTT.